What follows are 22 T cell receptor beta chains derived from one specimen sequenced in a study of cytomegalovirus exposure and HLA in healthy donors (dated by TCRdb to the late 2010s). The method was the immunoSEQ multiplex PCR assay. A mixture of 60 forward primers for TCR Vbeta segments and 13 reverse primers for TCR Jbeta segments was used in the multiplex PCR. This is the immuneACCESS table as TCRdb keeps it, with only in-frame sequences that have V and J called. A part of the clones is gone; compared with another copy, unresolved V genes explain less than half, and the rest is unexplained. The sample records fewer than 150,000 clones, about three quarters of which are singletons. Of the sample, roughly 8.2% is held by the ten largest clones. The specimen sequenced was PBMCs. The receptors originated from a woman in her thirties or forties in good health and CMV-seropositive.

The V call is TRBV12-5, the J call TRBJ2-5; 9 bases are shared with TRBD1. V was pared by 6 bases and J by 4 bases, with 9 bases of the junction left unmatched. The CDR3 extends over 15 amino acids. The germline V gene has CDR1 LGHNT and CDR2 FRNRAP. The CDR3 loop reads CASGGPGTGRETQYF. The CDR3 DNA reads as TGTGCTAGTGGGGGTCCCGGGACAGGGAGAGAGACCCAGTACTTC.

This chain joins TRBV28 and TRBJ2-7; D may be TRBD2 (5 bases). The V gene lost 2 bases and the J gene lost 3 bases, with 11 bases spanning the gap. The CDR3 consists of 14 residues. Germline CDR1 reads MDHEN; CDR2 reads SYDVKM. CDR3 amino acids: CASSLQRGYYEQYF. The CDR3 DNA sequence: TGTGCCAGCAGTTTACAAAGAGGGTACTACGAGCAGTACTTC.

This chain joins TRBV7-2 and TRBJ2-5; 7 bases align to TRBD1. The trim removed 5 bases at V and 0 bases at J, leaving 6 bases unmatched. Germline V gives CDR1 SGHTA, CDR2 FQGNSA. This CDR3 is built from 15 residues. CDR3 region: CASSRGTAYQETQYF. The DNA of the CDR3 is TGTGCCAGCAGCCGAGGGACAGCGTACCAAGAGACCCAGTACTTC.

This sequence joins TRBV4-3 and TRBJ2-3; TRBD2 aligns across 12 bases. Germline V gene sequence: CDR1 LGHNA, CDR2 YSLEER. The CDR3 extends over 16 amino acids. Trimming took 1 base from V and 3 from J; bases not matched to a gene: 2. The CDR3 sequence: CASSQVGTSGTDTQYF. DNA of the CDR3: TGCGCCAGCAGCCAAGTTGGGACTAGCGGGACAGATACGCAGTATTTT.

The rearrangement uses TRBV12-5 and TRBJ1-6; no clear D. The V end was cut by 3 bases, the J end by 5 bases, with 8 bases between. The CDR3 has 14 amino acids. Germline CDR1 is LGHNT and CDR2 is FRNRAP. The CDR3 nucleotides read TGTGCTAGTGGTTTATCCAGTAATAATTCACCCCTCCACTTT. This codes for CASGLSSNNSPLHF. The full variable domain, completed using reference TRBV12-5 and TRBJ1-6, is DARVTQTPRHKVTEMGQEVTMRCQPILGHNTVFWYRQTMMQGLELLAYFRNRAPLDDSGMPKDRFSAEMPDATLATLKIQPSEPRDSAVYFCASGLSSNNSPLHFGNGTRLTVT.

This chain joins TRBV2 and TRBJ1-5, with TRBD1 as a possible D gene (6 bases). V lost 3 bases and J 10 bases, leaving 16 bases between the germline ends. The CDR3 contains 14 residues. Looked up from germline, CDR1 is SNHLY and CDR2 is FYNNEI. CDR3 sequence reads: CASSETGTPGPQHF. CDR3 nucleotide sequence: TGTGCCAGCAGTGAGACCGGGACACCGGGACCCCAGCATTTT.

This chain links TRBV9 with TRBJ2-5, with 7 bases aligning to TRBD2. CDR3 length: 14 residues. V was clipped by 0 bases and J by 7 bases; unmatched bases: 6. The V gene's germline CDR1 is SGDLS and CDR2 YYNGEE. The CDR3 reads CASSVGRLAGTQYF. The CDR3 DNA sequence: TGTGCCAGCAGCGTAGGGAGACTAGCTGGGACCCAGTACTTC.

The rearrangement uses TRBV13 and TRBJ2-5, with 9 nucleotides matching TRBD2. CDR1 PRHDT and CDR2 FYEKMQ come from the germline V gene (reference sequence). V shed 2 bases and J 6 bases; nucleotides not matched to a gene: 13. CDR3 length: 17 residues. The CDR3 bases are TGTGCCAGCAGCTTATCTCGCGGGGGGGCAGATAAAAAGACCCAGTACTTC. Translation gives CASSLSRGGADKKTQYF.

This rearrangement joins TRBV7-2 to TRBJ1-5; 8 positions agree with TRBD1. CDR1 and CDR2 (germline): SGHTA, FQGNSA. The CDR3 covers 13 residues. Trimming cost V 9 bases and J 4 bases; bases outside gene matches: 5. CDR3 in DNA: TGTGCCAGTGGGACAGGCACGAATCAGCCCCAGCATTTT. It translates to CASGTGTNQPQHF. Drawing the rest from reference TRBV7-2 and TRBJ1-5, the complete variable domain is GAGVSQSPSNKVTEKGKDVELRCDPISGHTALYWYRQSLGQGLEFLIYFQGNSAPDKSGLPSDRFSAERTGGSVSTLTIQRTQQEDSAVYLCASGTGTNQPQHFGDGTRLSIL.

This clone showed up just once. The chain joins TRBV29-1 to TRBJ2-3, with TRBD1 identical over 8 bases. The CDR3 is 13 residues long. Looked up from germline, CDR1 is SQVTM and CDR2 is ANQGSEA. The V gene end was trimmed by 2 bases and the J gene end by 4 bases; junction bases not matched to a gene: 2. The CDR3 DNA reads TGCAGCGTTGAAAACAGGGGGGCAGATACGCAGTATTTT. It codes for CSVENRGADTQYF.

The chain combines TRBV5-1 with TRBJ2-3, with D unclear. This CDR3 region has 14 residues. Trimming stripped 0 bases from V and 4 bases from J, with 9 bases between. Germline V gene data show CDR1 as SGHRS and CDR2 as YFSETQ. The CDR3 sequence is CASSLAQVPDTQYF. For the CDR3, the DNA is TGCGCCAGCAGCTTGGCCCAGGTCCCAGATACGCAGTATTTT. Together with reference TRBV5-1 and TRBJ2-3, the CDR3 gives the full variable domain: KAGVTQTPRYLIKTRGQQVTLSCSPISGHRSVSWYQQTPGQGLQFLFEYFSETQRNKGNFPGRFSGRQFSNSRSEMNVSTLELGDSALYLCASSLAQVPDTQYFGPGTRLTVL.

This clone was detected only a few times. V usage is TRBV6-6 and J usage is TRBJ1-1; 8 bases line up with TRBD1. J gave up 6 bases and V 5 bases, and 5 bases lay outside the gene matches. The germline gives CDR1 MNHNY, CDR2 SVGAGI (reference sequence). The CDR3 runs to 13 residues. The CDR3 nucleotides read TGTGCCAGCAGTCTACAGGGGGAGGCTGAAGCTTTCTTT. It codes for CASSLQGEAEAFF.

This sequence joins TRBV19 and TRBJ1-5, with a possible D match to TRBD1 (6 bases). The germline gives CDR1 LNHDA, CDR2 SQIVND (reference sequence). CDR3 length: 15 amino acids. V was trimmed by 1 base and J by 5 bases, leaving 12 bases between them. DNA for the CDR3: TGTGCCAGTAGTATAGGACAGGTCTGGGATCAGCCCCAGCATTTT. Its translation: CASSIGQVWDQPQHF.

This chain connects TRBV4-1 to TRBJ2-5; the D is unclear. Trimming cost V 8 bases and J 5 bases, with 15 bases left between them. Germline V gene data show CDR1 as MGHRA and CDR2 as YSYEKL. The length of the CDR3 is 13 residues. CDR3: CASRRGAQETQYF. CDR3 in DNA: TGCGCCAGCCGGCGCGGAGCCCAGGAGACCCAGTACTTC.

The rearrangement links TRBV4-3 to TRBJ2-1; 7 positions agree with TRBD2. CDR3 length equals 16 residues. With V trimmed by 0 bases and J by 8 bases, 10 bases remained unmatched. CDR1 LGHNA and CDR2 YSLEER come from the germline V gene. The CDR3 protein is CASSQDRSGVPDEQFF. The CDR3 DNA follows: TGCGCCAGCAGCCAAGATCGGAGCGGGGTTCCCGATGAGCAGTTCTTC.

The genes are TRBV29-1 and TRBJ2-2; D gene uncertain. Germline V CDR1 and CDR2: SQVTM, ANQGSEA. Trimming shortened V by 7 bases and J by 1 base, and 7 bases separated the two germline ends. This CDR3 spans 12 amino acids. CDR3 DNA: TGCAGCGCGAGACAGAACACCGGGGAGCTGTTTTTT. Amino acid sequence: CSARQNTGELFF.

This clone was recorded once. V is TRBV7-9 and J is TRBJ1-1; no firm D call. The CDR3 is 15 residues long. Trimming took 2 bases from V and 2 from J, leaving 12 bases between them. Germline loops: CDR1 SEHNR, CDR2 FQNEAQ (reference sequence). CDR3 protein: CASSLSGLPNTEAFF. The DNA of the CDR3 is TGTGCCAGCAGCTTATCAGGCCTCCCCAACACTGAAGCTTTCTTT. The full variable domain, rest sourced from reference TRBV7-9 and TRBJ1-1, is DTGVSQNPRHKITKRGQNVTFRCDPISEHNRLYWYRQTLGQGPEFLTYFQNEAQLEKSRLLSDRFSAERPKGSFSTLEIQRTEQGDSAMYLCASSLSGLPNTEAFFGQGTRLTVV.

V gene TRBV11-2 combines with J gene TRBJ2-7; D remains unclear. This CDR3 is 14 amino acids long. Germline CDR1 reads SGHAT; CDR2 reads FQNNGV. The ends were cut back, 3 bases at V and 3 bases at J, with 12 bases in the middle. The chain's CDR3 is CASSFILNNYEQYF. For the CDR3, the DNA is TGTGCCAGCAGCTTTATCCTGAACAACTACGAGCAGTACTTC.

The rearrangement links TRBV25-1 to TRBJ1-1, with D tentatively TRBD1 (6 bases). This CDR3 comprises 15 residues. The germline V gene encodes CDR1 MGHDK and CDR2 SYGVNS. The ends were cut back, 5 bases at V and 0 bases at J, with 13 bases in the middle. The CDR3 protein is CASSPAGDLNTEAFF. The DNA of the CDR3 is TGTGCCAGCAGTCCGGCAGGGGATTTGAACACTGAAGCTTTCTTT.

This sequence joins TRBV6-1 and TRBJ2-7, with a possible D match to TRBD1 (6 bases). Germline assignment: CDR1 MNHNS and CDR2 SASEGT. V was shortened by 1 base and J by 6 bases, with 16 bases between the two germline ends. The CDR3 consists of 15 residues. DNA for the CDR3: TGTGCCAGCAGTGAAGAAAGAGACACAGGGCGCGAGCAGTACTTC. Its protein is CASSEERDTGREQYF.

The J gene is TRBJ2-5, the V gene TRBV6-5; TRBD2 matches 10 bases. V lost 8 bases and J lost 5; bases outside the gene matches: 11. The CDR3 totals 15 residues. CDR1 is MNHEY, CDR2 SVGAGI, per germline. Here the CDR3 reads CASSYASGGVETQYF. The CDR3 DNA reads as TGTGCCAGCTCCTATGCTAGCGGGGGTGTTGAGACCCAGTACTTC.

This rearrangement joins TRBV16 to TRBJ2-5; weak D call: TRBD1 (5 bases). V shed 0 bases and J shed 4 bases, with 9 bases lying between them. Germline values: CDR1 KGHSY, CDR2 FQNENV. The CDR3 is 14 amino acids. The CDR3 bases are TGTGCCAGCAGCCAATCAACAGGAGTAGAGACCCAGTACTTC. Protein sequence: CASSQSTGVETQYF.